One sample yielded the 14 T cell receptor beta chains listed below, sequenced in a study of cytomegalovirus exposure and HLA in healthy donors. Vbeta (60) and Jbeta (13) primers were used in the PCR. The method was immunoSEQ multiplex PCR; TCRdb's version includes in-frame clones alone and lacks a portion of them. The data contain about 180,000 clones, approximately 80% of them singletons. Sequenced material: PBMCs. These receptors came from a man in his late teens or twenties in good health and CMV-seronegative.

The chain links TRBV27 to TRBJ1-5; tentative D call: TRBD1 (6 bases). V lost 5 bases and J 3 bases, leaving 14 bases between the germline ends. The CDR3 loop spans 15 amino acids. Per germline, CDR1 MNHEY and CDR2 SMNVEV (reference sequence). CDR3 sequence reads: CASSPKGHLNQPQHF. Here the CDR3 DNA reads TGTGCCAGCAGTCCGAAGGGACACCTCAATCAGCCCCAGCATTTT.

The chain is built from TRBV7-6 and TRBJ1-1; no definite D call. CDR1 SGHVS and CDR2 FNYEAQ come from the germline V gene. The V and J ends lost 3 bases and 1 base respectively, with 15 bases between them. The CDR3 totals 16 residues. CDR3 DNA: TGTGCCAGCAGCTTGGGCGTGCGGGGATCGAACACTGAAGCTTTCTTT. Translated, it gives CASSLGVRGSNTEAFF. The variable domain in full, with the rest retrieved from reference TRBV7-6 and TRBJ1-1, is GAGVSQSPRYKVTKRGQDVALRCDPISGHVSLYWYRQALGQGPEFLTYFNYEAQQDKSGLPNDRFSAERPEGSISTLTIQRTEQRDSAMYRCASSLGVRGSNTEAFFGQGTRLTVV.

Written as DNA, the CDR3 is TGTGCCGGTGCGTCGGGGGATGCGGAGACCCAGTACTTC. Encoded protein: CAGASGDAETQYF. V and J are TRBV6-1 and TRBJ2-5, with D possibly being TRBD2 (6 bases). V was cut by 11 bases and J by 5 bases, with 18 bases left in between. Germline V gene sequence: CDR1 MNHNS, CDR2 SASEGT. The CDR3 contains 13 residues.

The chain carries TRBV2 and TRBJ1-1; no firm D call. The CDR3 sequence is 13 residues long. The V and J ends lost 4 bases and 8 bases respectively, with 14 bases between them. Germline CDR1 and CDR2: SNHLY and FYNNEI. The DNA of the CDR3 is TGTGCCAGCAGTGGAGGGATAGGGATGGAAGCTTTCTTT. It is translated as CASSGGIGMEAFF.

The rearrangement links TRBV2 to TRBJ2-2; 16 positions agree with TRBD2. Per germline, CDR1 SNHLY and CDR2 FYNNEI. The trim removed 5 bases at V and 3 bases at J, leaving 6 bases unmatched. This CDR3 spans 18 amino acids. The CDR3 bases are TGTGCCAGCAGTCCCGGGACTAGCGGGGGGGCCTACACCGGGGAGCTGTTTTTT. Protein: CASSPGTSGGAYTGELFF.

The chain links TRBV6-1 to TRBJ1-2; no reliable D call. V was shortened by 0 bases and J by 3 bases, with 8 bases between the two germline ends. Germline assignment: CDR1 MNHNS and CDR2 SASEGT. The CDR3 consists of 14 residues. DNA for the CDR3: TGTGCCAGCAGTGAAGCTGGCGGAGACTATGGCTACACCTTC. This gives the protein CASSEAGGDYGYTF.

J is TRBJ2-1 and V is TRBV28; 12 bases align to TRBD2. The CDR3 extends over 15 amino acids. Losses at the gene ends were 6 bases for V and 8 bases for J; bases not matched to a gene: 8. Germline V gene sequence: CDR1 MDHEN, CDR2 SYDVKM. This CDR3 reads CASSPPGLAGYEQFF. The CDR3, as DNA: TGTGCCAGCAGCCCACCTGGACTAGCGGGGTATGAGCAGTTCTTC.

The chain has TRBV5-6 and TRBJ2-7, with D tentatively TRBD2 (6 bases). The germline gives CDR1 SGHDT, CDR2 YYEEEE. The CDR3 length is 13 residues. V lost 0 bases and J lost 7, with 11 bases in between. The CDR3 bases are TGTGCCAGCAGCTTGGGTCGGGAGCGTGAGCAGTACTTC. It specifies CASSLGREREQYF.

The chain combines TRBV9 with TRBJ2-3; 9 nucleotides line up with TRBD2. Unmatched junction bases numbered 9, after V lost 0 bases and J lost 1 base. CDR1 and CDR2 from the germline V gene are SGDLS and YYNGEE. CDR3 length: 18 residues. The CDR3 DNA is TGTGCCAGCAGCGTAGGTGGCGGGGGGGCGTTAGGCACAGATACGCAGTATTTT. This encodes CASSVGGGGALGTDTQYF. Based on the CDR3 plus reference TRBV9 and TRBJ2-3, the full variable domain is DSGVTQTPKHLITATGQRVTLRCSPRSGDLSVYWYQQSLDQGLQFLIQYYNGEERAKGNILERFSAQQFPDLHSELNLSSLELGDSALYFCASSVGGGGALGTDTQYFGPGTRLTVL.

The chain has TRBV6-5 and TRBJ2-5; 9 positions agree with TRBD1. This CDR3 is 14 amino acids long. CDR1 is MNHEY and CDR2 is SVGAGI in the germline V gene. The junction had 6 bases not matched to a gene; V was cut back by 5 bases and J by 5 bases. The CDR3 bases are TGTGCCAGCAGTCAGACAGGGGGTTGGGAGACCCAGTACTTC. It is translated as CASSQTGGWETQYF.

The V and J genes are TRBV4-1 and TRBJ1-5; D ambiguous. This CDR3 region has 15 residues. Trimming shortened V by 1 base and J by 0 bases, and 7 bases separated the two germline ends. CDR1 and CDR2 (germline): MGHRA, YSYEKL. The CDR3 nucleotides read TGCGCCAGCAGCCAAGCGGAGTATAGCAATCAGCCCCAGCATTTT. Its protein is CASSQAEYSNQPQHF.

This chain links TRBV5-1 with TRBJ1-3; D uncertain. The CDR3 is made up of 14 amino acids. Germline CDR1 and CDR2: SGHRS and YFSETQ. With 0 bases removed from V and 4 bases from J, the gap between germline ends came to 8 bases. The CDR3 nucleotides read TGCGCCAGCAGCTTGGAGAGGCCCGGAAACACCATATATTTT. Translation: CASSLERPGNTIYF.

This sequence joins TRBV5-1 and TRBJ2-7, with 11 nucleotides matching TRBD2. J was trimmed by 0 bases and V by 5 bases; bases with no gene match: 7. Germline CDR1 SGHRS, CDR2 YFSETQ. The CDR3 is 16 amino acids. The CDR3 reads CASSLGLAGPSYEQYF. For the CDR3, the DNA is TGCGCCAGCAGTTTAGGACTAGCGGGTCCCTCCTACGAGCAGTACTTC.

This clone has just one count. V gene TRBV11-1 combines with J gene TRBJ2-1; 13 bases agree with TRBD2. CDR1 is SGHAT, CDR2 FQDESV, per germline (reference sequence). Unmatched junction bases numbered 9, after V lost 4 bases and J lost 0 bases. This CDR3 spans 19 amino acids. This CDR3 is CASSSGLAGPLSSYNEQFF. CDR3 nucleotide sequence: TGTGCCAGCAGCTCGGGACTAGCGGGGCCTTTAAGCTCCTACAATGAGCAGTTCTTC.